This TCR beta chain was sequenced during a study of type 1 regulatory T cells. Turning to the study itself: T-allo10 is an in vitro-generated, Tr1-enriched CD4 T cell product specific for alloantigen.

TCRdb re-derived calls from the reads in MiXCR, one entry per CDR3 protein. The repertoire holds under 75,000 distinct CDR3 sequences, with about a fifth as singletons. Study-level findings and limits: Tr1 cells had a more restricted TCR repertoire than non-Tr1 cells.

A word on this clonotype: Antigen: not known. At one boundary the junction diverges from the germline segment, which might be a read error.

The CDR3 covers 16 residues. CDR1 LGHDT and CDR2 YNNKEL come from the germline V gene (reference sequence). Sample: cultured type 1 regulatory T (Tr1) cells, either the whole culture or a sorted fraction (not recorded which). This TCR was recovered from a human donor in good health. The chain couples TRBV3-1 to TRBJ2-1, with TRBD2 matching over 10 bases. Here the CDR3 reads CAGSSRRAGGLTEQFF. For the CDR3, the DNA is TGTGCCGGCAGCTCCCGGAGAGCGGGAGGGCTCACTGAGCAGTTCTTC.